The 8 T cell receptor beta chains below were found in one sample sequenced in a study of cytomegalovirus exposure and HLA in healthy donors. TCRdb's copy holds only in-frame clones and misses some; the assay was immunoSEQ multiplex PCR. The profile shows a few hundred thousand clones, around four fifths of them singletons. Sequencing was done on a sample of PBMCs. These receptors were obtained from a woman in her 30s in good health and CMV-seropositive.

The genes are TRBV28 and TRBJ2-1; 7 bases are a match to TRBD1. V was pared by 3 bases and J by 3 bases, with 5 bases of the junction left unmatched. From germline, CDR1 is MDHEN and CDR2 SYDVKM. CDR3 length equals 15 residues. CDR3 amino acids: CASSLQAGGYNEQFF. CDR3 DNA sequence: TGTGCCAGCAGTTTGCAGGCAGGGGGCTACAATGAGCAGTTCTTC.

This chain uses TRBV10-3 with TRBJ1-2; possibly TRBD1 for D (5 bases). Germline CDR1 and CDR2: ENHRY and SYGVKD. Trimming left V 3 bases short and J 10 bases short, with 24 bases between. This CDR3 comprises 16 residues. CDR3 bases: TGTGCCATCAGTGACCCCGGGGACGTATCATTGACAATCTACACCTTC. Translation: CAISDPGDVSLTIYTF.

J is TRBJ1-1 and V is TRBV27; TRBD1 matches 10 bases. In germline, CDR1 is MNHEY, CDR2 SMNVEV (reference sequence). The CDR3 totals 14 residues. V lost 5 bases to trimming and J lost 3 bases; unmatched junction nucleotides: 3. CDR3 bases: TGTGCCAGCAGTACGGACAGGGGGGACACTGAAGCTTTCTTT. Translating it yields CASSTDRGDTEAFF.

This clone was observed a handful of times. V and J are TRBV6-1 and TRBJ2-7; perhaps TRBD1 as D (6 bases). This CDR3 spans 13 amino acids. V gave up 2 bases and J gave up 5 bases, with 10 bases separating them. CDR1 and CDR2 (germline): MNHNS, SASEGT. CDR3 sequence: CASSEQGIHEQYF. CDR3 DNA sequence: TGTGCCAGCAGTGAACAGGGGATTCACGAGCAGTACTTC.

The chain combines TRBV18 with TRBJ2-7; 7 bases map to TRBD1. Germline CDR1 and CDR2: KGHSH and LQKENI. Unmatched junction bases numbered 5, after V lost 3 bases and J lost 3 bases. This CDR3 is 14 amino acids long. CDR3 bases: TGTGCCAGCTCACCTGACAGGGCCAACTACGAGCAGTACTTC. Translation gives CASSPDRANYEQYF.

This clone has more than one count but fewer than ten. Given a much more abundant clone one base away, this may be a read error. V gene TRBV6-1 combines with J gene TRBJ2-2, with 12 bases fitting TRBD2. The CDR3 is 15 amino acids. Per the germline V gene, CDR1 is MNHNS and CDR2 is SASEGT. V lost 4 bases to trimming and J lost 3 bases; unmatched junction nucleotides: 0. CDR3 sequence: CASSGLAGDTGELFF. Written as DNA, the CDR3 is TGTGCCAGCAGTGGACTAGCGGGAGACACCGGGGAGCTGTTTTTT.

Concerning this clone itself: At one of its ends the junction is not consistent with the germline gene, which may arise from a read error. The gene calls are TRBV7-2 and TRBJ1-4, with 7 nucleotides matching TRBD1. The germline CDR1 and CDR2 sequences are SGHTA and FQGNSA. The CDR3 consists of 15 residues. The CDR3 coding sequence is TGTGCCAGCAGCTTAGTAAAGGGGGCTAACGAAAAACTGTTTTTT. Encoded protein: CASSLVKGANEKLFF.

V and J are TRBV15 and TRBJ1-1; D unresolved. Trimming cost V 4 bases and J 5 bases, with 17 bases left between them. This CDR3 comprises 15 residues. CDR1 and CDR2 (germline): LNHNV, YYDKDF (reference sequence). This chain's CDR3 is CATSKGLSGRTEAFF. In DNA, the CDR3 is TGTGCCACCAGCAAGGGCCTGTCGGGTAGGACTGAAGCTTTCTTT.